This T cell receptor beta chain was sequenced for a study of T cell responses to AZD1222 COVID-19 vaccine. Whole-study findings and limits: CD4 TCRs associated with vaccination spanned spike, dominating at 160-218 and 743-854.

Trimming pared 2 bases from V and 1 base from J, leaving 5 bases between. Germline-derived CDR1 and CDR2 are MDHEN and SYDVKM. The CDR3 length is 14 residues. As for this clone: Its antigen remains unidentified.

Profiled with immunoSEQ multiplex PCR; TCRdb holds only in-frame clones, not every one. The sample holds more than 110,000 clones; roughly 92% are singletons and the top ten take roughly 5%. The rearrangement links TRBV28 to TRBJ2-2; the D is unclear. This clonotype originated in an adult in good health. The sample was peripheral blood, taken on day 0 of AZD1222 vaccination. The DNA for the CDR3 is TGTGCCAGCAGTTTAAGGGTGAACACCGGGGAGCTGTTTTTT. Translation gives CASSLRVNTGELFF. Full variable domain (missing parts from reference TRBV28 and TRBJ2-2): DVKVTQSSRYLVKRTGEKVFLECVQDMDHENMFWYRQDPGLGLRLIYFSYDVKMKEKGDIPEGYSVSREKKERFSLILESASTNQTSMYLCASSLRVNTGELFFGEGSRLTVL.